This entry lists 3 T cell receptor beta chains sequenced from one sample in a study of blood T cell repertoires in COVID-19. Assay used: immunoSEQ multiplex PCR; TCRdb lists only in-frame clones, some missing. The table includes a few hundred thousand clones, 70% to 90% detected once. Input material: peripheral blood. The receptor source for this set is a woman aged 70 to 79 with COVID-19, enrolled during active disease.

As for this clone: The same CDR3 also results from other DNA sequences found in this sample. This rearrangement joins TRBV5-1 to TRBJ2-7; 10 bases map to TRBD1. There are 13 residues in the CDR3. Germline assignment: CDR1 SGHRS and CDR2 YFSETQ. The ends lost 8 bases at V and 1 base at J; junction bases unmatched: 3. CDR3 sequence: CASSGQGSYEQYF. The CDR3 nucleotides read TGCGCCAGTTCGGGACAGGGGTCCTACGAGCAGTACTTC.

A word on this clone: One junction end does not reproduce the germline sequence, and a read error may be involved. The chain links TRBV5-1 to TRBJ1-2; no definite D call. The germline gives CDR1 SGHRS, CDR2 YFSETQ. The CDR3 consists of 14 residues. The CDR3 region is CASNLGVSNYGYTF. CDR3 coding DNA: TGCGCCAGCAACTTGGGCGTCTCTAACTATGGCTACACCTTC.

J is TRBJ2-2 and V is TRBV6-1; TRBD2 matches at 8 bases. The CDR3 covers 16 residues. The germline gives CDR1 MNHNS, CDR2 SASEGT. With V trimmed by 2 bases and J by 6 bases, 8 bases remained unmatched. The DNA of the CDR3 is TGTGCCAGCAGTGAACAGCCGGGGGGGCCCTCCGGGGAGCTGTTTTTT. This sequence encodes CASSEQPGGPSGELFF.